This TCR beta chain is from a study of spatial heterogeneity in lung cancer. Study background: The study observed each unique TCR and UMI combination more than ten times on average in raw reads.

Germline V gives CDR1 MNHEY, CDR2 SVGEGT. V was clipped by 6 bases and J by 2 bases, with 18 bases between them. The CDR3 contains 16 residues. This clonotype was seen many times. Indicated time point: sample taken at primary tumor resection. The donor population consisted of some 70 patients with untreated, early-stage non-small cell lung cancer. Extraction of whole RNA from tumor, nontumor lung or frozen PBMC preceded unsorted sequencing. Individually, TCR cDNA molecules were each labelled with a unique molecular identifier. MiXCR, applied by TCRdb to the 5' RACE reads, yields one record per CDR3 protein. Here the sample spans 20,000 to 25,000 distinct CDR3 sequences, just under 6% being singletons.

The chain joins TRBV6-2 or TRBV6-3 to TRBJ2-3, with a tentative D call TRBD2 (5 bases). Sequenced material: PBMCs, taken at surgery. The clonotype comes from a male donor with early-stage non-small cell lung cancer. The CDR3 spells CASSAGGAEATDTQYF. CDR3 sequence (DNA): TGTGCCAGCAGCGCCGGTGGTGCGGAGGCCACAGATACGCAGTATTTT.